This T cell receptor beta chain is from a study of blood T cell repertoires in COVID-19. Produced via immunoSEQ multiplex PCR; TCRdb's table is partial and in-frame only. The repertoire holds some 310,000 clones, more than 75% seen once, with 1% in the top ten. Sequences were obtained from peripheral blood. This clonotype was obtained from a man aged 50-59 years with active or convalescent COVID-19.

CDR3: CASRPRGGNQPQHF. The CDR3 region has the DNA TGTGCCAGTAGGCCCAGGGGAGGCAATCAGCCCCAGCATTTT. The rearrangement links TRBV19 to TRBJ1-5; possibly TRBD1 for D (6 bases). CDR1 and CDR2 from the germline V gene are LNHDA and SQIVND (reference sequence). Between the trimmed V and J ends, which lost 6 bases and 2 bases, there was a span of 11 bases. This CDR3 contains 14 residues.